Listed below are T cell receptor beta chains from one sample, sequenced in a study. In TCRdb, the 5' RACE reads were re-called with MiXCR into one record per CDR3 protein. Of over 45,000 distinct CDR3 sequences in the sample, roughly 28% were seen once. Input material: tumor-infiltrating Tregs sorted from the breast tumor. These receptors were collected from a female donor with breast cancer. CDR3s include the opening cysteine and the closing phenylalanine or tryptophan. D genes are given only for firm matches. Clone size, where shown, is once, few, many, or a class for clones that have expanded.

size: medium-sized; J: TRBJ1-2; V: TRBV20-1; D: TRBD1; DNA: TGCAGGGGGGACAGGGGCCTTGGTGGCTACACCTTC; CDR3: CRGDRGLGGYTF
size: few; J: TRBJ1-6; V: TRBV5-4; D: -; DNA: TGTGCCAGCAGCTTGGTTCGGTTGGTTTCACCCCTCCACTTT; CDR3: CASSLVRLVSPLHF
size: -; J: TRBJ2-2; V: TRBV15; D: -; DNA: TGTGCCACCAGCAGAGATCTGCTAGCTGCGAACACCGGGGAGCTGTTTTTT; CDR3: CATSRDLLAANTGELFF
size: -; J: TRBJ2-6; V: TRBV7-9; D: -; DNA: TGTGCCAGCAGCTTATCGGGACGGTACTCTGGGGCCAACGTCCTGACTTTC; CDR3: CASSLSGRYSGANVLTF
size: few; J: TRBJ2-1; V: TRBV5-1; D: TRBD1; DNA: TGCGCCAGCAGCTTGGGTCCGACAGGGAATGAGCAGTTCTTC; CDR3: CASSLGPTGNEQFF
size: -; J: TRBJ1-3; V: TRBV7-2; D: -; DNA: TGTGCCAGCAGCTTAATAGGCGGAAACACCATATATTTT; CDR3: CASSLIGGNTIYF
size: few; J: TRBJ1-1; V: TRBV27; D: -; DNA: TGTGCCAGCAGTTTATTTGGCGATACCGGGACCGCTTTCTTT; CDR3: CASSLFGDTGTAFF
size: -; J: TRBJ2-2; V: TRBV7-2; D: TRBD2; DNA: TGTGCCAGCAGTAGCGGGAGAAGCACCGGGGAGCTGTTTTTT; CDR3: CASSSGRSTGELFF
size: few; J: TRBJ2-7; V: TRBV18; D: -; DNA: TGTGCCAGCTCACCGCGGGAAGGGGCGAGCGAGCAGTACTTC; CDR3: CASSPREGASEQYF
size: -; J: TRBJ1-3; V: TRBV20-1; D: -; DNA: TGCAGTGCTATTCCAGGGGATTACTTCAGAAACACCATATATTTT; CDR3: CSAIPGDYFRNTIYF
size: -; J: TRBJ2-5; V: TRBV5-1; D: -; DNA: TGCGCCAGCAGCTTCGGAGTGACCCAGTACTTC; CDR3: CASSFGVTQYF
size: -; J: TRBJ2-1; V: TRBV12-3/TRBV12-4; D: TRBD2; DNA: TGTGCCAGCAGTCAGGGACTAGAGGGGACCAATGAGCAGTTCTTC; CDR3: CASSQGLEGTNEQFF
size: -; J: TRBJ1-2; V: TRBV10-2; D: -; DNA: TGCGCCAGCCTCGGGAGGGGACCCGTCCATAACTATGGCTACACCTTC; CDR3: CASLGRGPVHNYGYTF
size: many; J: TRBJ2-1; V: TRBV7-2; D: -; DNA: TGTGCCAGCAGCTTAGTAGGGTTAACTGAGCAGTTCTTC; CDR3: CASSLVGLTEQFF
size: few; J: TRBJ2-2; V: TRBV5-1; D: -; DNA: TGCGCCAGCAGCCAGGACCTTACGTGGACCGGGGAGCTGTTTTTT; CDR3: CASSQDLTWTGELFF
size: many; J: TRBJ2-2; V: TRBV5-1; D: -; DNA: TGCGCCAGCAGCTTCTTACAGGTCGCCGGGGAGCTGTTTTTT; CDR3: CASSFLQVAGELFF
size: few; J: TRBJ2-1; V: TRBV7-2; D: -; DNA: TGTGCCAGCAGCTTAGATCTATACGACAATGAGCAGTTCTTC; CDR3: CASSLDLYDNEQFF
size: -; J: TRBJ2-5; V: TRBV2; D: TRBD1; DNA: TGTGCCAGTAAACCCCGGAAGGGGGCGGGAGAGACCCAGTACTTC; CDR3: CASKPRKGAGETQYF
size: -; J: TRBJ1-1; V: TRBV5-5; D: -; DNA: TGTGCCAGCAGCTTGTACGGGGAGACTGAAGCTTTCTTT; CDR3: CASSLYGETEAFF
size: -; J: TRBJ1-4; V: TRBV7-2; D: -; DNA: TGTGCCAGCAGCCCATGGGTAGGGTCTGAAAAACTGTTTTTT; CDR3: CASSPWVGSEKLFF
size: -; J: TRBJ2-3; V: TRBV5-4; D: TRBD2; DNA: TGTGCCAGCAGCCGTGGGACCTTACGGGGGGGCTTAGATACGCAGTATTTT; CDR3: CASSRGTLRGGLDTQYF
size: -; J: TRBJ2-7; V: TRBV5-5; D: TRBD1; DNA: TGTGCCAGCAGTTACCGGGACAGGGGTCGTGGCGGCTCCTACGAGCAGTACTTC; CDR3: CASSYRDRGRGGSYEQYF
size: few; J: TRBJ2-7; V: TRBV9; D: TRBD2; DNA: TGTGCCAGCAGCCCCCGACTAGCCGGCTACGAGCAGTACTTC; CDR3: CASSPRLAGYEQYF
size: many; J: TRBJ1-2; V: TRBV5-1; D: -; DNA: TGCGCCAGCAGCTTGGCCGGGGGGAGCTATGGCTACACCTTC; CDR3: CASSLAGGSYGYTF
size: -; J: TRBJ2-3; V: TRBV20-1; D: -; DNA: TGCAGTGCTAGGTTCCGGGACCAGGGAGGTACAGATACGCAGTATTTT; CDR3: CSARFRDQGGTDTQYF
size: -; J: TRBJ1-5; V: TRBV6-6; D: TRBD1; DNA: TGTGCCAGCAGTTACGGGCAGGGGGTGGGCAATCAGCCCCAGCATTTT; CDR3: CASSYGQGVGNQPQHF
size: -; J: TRBJ2-3; V: TRBV5-6; D: -; DNA: TGTGCCAGCAGCCCCGATGGGTCGGGGCAGGGTCCGCAGTATTTT; CDR3: CASSPDGSGQGPQYF
size: few; J: TRBJ1-3; V: TRBV11-3; D: TRBD1; DNA: TGTGCCAGCTCGACAGGGGTAGGAAACACCATATATTTT; CDR3: CASSTGVGNTIYF
size: many; J: TRBJ1-1; V: TRBV19; D: -; DNA: TGTGCCAGTAGTGGGGAGTACACTGAAGCTTTCTTT; CDR3: CASSGEYTEAFF
size: -; J: TRBJ1-5; V: TRBV6-1; D: -; DNA: TGTGCCAGCAGTGATCTGGGGGGGTCCAATCAGCCCCAGCATTTT; CDR3: CASSDLGGSNQPQHF
size: few; J: TRBJ2-7; V: TRBV7-2; D: -; DNA: TGTGCCAGCACCCCCGGGACCGCGCCCTACGAGCAGTACTTC; CDR3: CASTPGTAPYEQYF
size: few; J: TRBJ2-1; V: TRBV5-1; D: -; DNA: TGCGCCAGCAGCTCGAGCGGGCAATCCTACAATGAGCAGTTCTTC; CDR3: CASSSSGQSYNEQFF
size: many; J: TRBJ2-5; V: TRBV18; D: TRBD1; DNA: TGTGCCAGCTCACCGGGACAGGCAGAGACCCAGTACTTC; CDR3: CASSPGQAETQYF
size: many; J: TRBJ2-1; V: TRBV5-1; D: -; DNA: TGCGCCAGCAGCTTGTTAGCGGCACGCTCCTACAATGAGCAGTTCTTC; CDR3: CASSLLAARSYNEQFF
size: many; J: TRBJ2-5; V: TRBV7-2; D: TRBD2; DNA: TGTGCCAGCAGCCGCGGGGGAGAAGAGACCCAGTACTTC; CDR3: CASSRGGEETQYF
size: -; J: TRBJ2-5; V: TRBV28; D: TRBD2; DNA: TGTGTCAGCAGGGCGGGACTAGCAGAGACCCAGTACTTC; CDR3: CVSRAGLAETQYF
size: -; J: TRBJ2-3; V: TRBV20-1; D: TRBD2; DNA: TGCAGTACTAGAGTCCTAGCGGGATCTTCAGATACGCAGTATTTT; CDR3: CSTRVLAGSSDTQYF
size: few; J: TRBJ2-5; V: TRBV18; D: -; DNA: TGTGCCAGCTCACTCCCGGGACCACAAGAGACCCAGTACTTC; CDR3: CASSLPGPQETQYF
size: -; J: TRBJ2-7; V: TRBV20-1; D: -; DNA: TGCAGTGCTAGAGGGCCACAGGTAGGCTCCTACGAGCAGTACTTC; CDR3: CSARGPQVGSYEQYF
size: -; J: TRBJ1-1; V: TRBV20-1; D: -; DNA: TGCAGTGCTAGAGATCGACAAGGGGTTAGTGAAGCTTTCTTT; CDR3: CSARDRQGVSEAFF
size: many; J: TRBJ2-7; V: TRBV20-1; D: -; DNA: TGCAGTGCTGAGGACGGGAGCTCCTACGAGCAGTACTTC; CDR3: CSAEDGSSYEQYF
size: -; J: TRBJ2-1; V: TRBV4-3; D: TRBD2; DNA: TGCGCCAGCAGCCAAGATCCCGGCGGGAGGGCCTACAATGAGCAGTTCTTC; CDR3: CASSQDPGGRAYNEQFF
size: many; J: TRBJ2-1; V: TRBV9; D: -; DNA: TGTGCCAGCAGCGTAGACACCCCAGGCTGGAATGAGCAGTTCTTC; CDR3: CASSVDTPGWNEQFF
size: many; J: TRBJ2-5; V: TRBV7-3; D: -; DNA: TGTGCCAGCAGTCACGGTCCCCGGGCACTCCAAGAGACCCAGTACTTC; CDR3: CASSHGPRALQETQYF
size: -; J: TRBJ2-2; V: TRBV20-1; D: -; DNA: TGCAGTGCTACAAACAACAGGGCCGGGGAGCTGTTTTTT; CDR3: CSATNNRAGELFF
size: many; J: TRBJ2-1; V: TRBV5-1; D: -; DNA: TGCGCCAGCAGCTTGGGGGGTCTCGATGAGCAGTTCTTC; CDR3: CASSLGGLDEQFF
size: -; J: TRBJ1-5; V: TRBV7-2; D: TRBD1; DNA: TGTGCCAGCAGCCCTGGGACAGGAGATCAGTCCCAGCATTTT; CDR3: CASSPGTGDQSQHF
size: many; J: TRBJ1-1; V: TRBV12-3/TRBV12-4; D: -; DNA: TGTGCCAGCAGTTTATCCCAGGGGGCTTTCTTT; CDR3: CASSLSQGAFF
size: -; J: TRBJ1-6; V: TRBV18; D: TRBD1; DNA: TGTGCCAGCTCACCCATTACTGGACAGGGGGAAGGTTCACCCCTCCACTTT; CDR3: CASSPITGQGEGSPLHF
size: few; J: TRBJ2-4; V: TRBV24-1; D: TRBD1; DNA: TGTGCCACCAGTGACTCAGGACAGGGGAGGAACATTCAGTACTTC; CDR3: CATSDSGQGRNIQYF
size: -; J: TRBJ1-4; V: TRBV5-4; D: TRBD1; DNA: TGTGCCGGCAGCTTGGGAACGACAGGGGCAGCCCACGGGAATGAAAAACTGTTTTTT; CDR3: CAGSLGTTGAAHGNEKLFF
size: once; J: TRBJ2-2; V: TRBV7-3; D: -; DNA: TGTGCCAGCAGCGCGCGACCATTCTCCGGGGAGCTGTTTTTT; CDR3: CASSARPFSGELFF